A selection of T cell receptor beta chains follows, all from one sample in a study of shared clonotypes between healthy human individuals. Sequencing used immunoSEQ multiplex PCR; TCRdb keeps in-frame clones, though not all of them. The table has 2,500,000 or so clones, roughly 93% seen once. The specimen sequenced was naive CD4+ T cells from PBMCs. These receptors came from a man between 18 and 35 years old in good health. Some clones in this sample may be carry-over from other donors' samples. Both conserved end residues are part of each CDR3. Each record gives: J gene, clone size, V gene, D gene, CDR3 DNA, CDR3 protein. A D gene is named only where the DNA matches it firmly. Rows may omit the clone size; those that give it use once, few, many or a size class.

j_call: TRBJ2-1
clone_size: .
v_call: TRBV10-1
d_call: TRBD1
cdr3_nt: TGCGCCAGCAGTGGGGTAGGGACAGGGAGTTTCAATGAGCAGTTCTTC
cdr3_aa: CASSGVGTGSFNEQFF

j_call: TRBJ2-2
clone_size: .
v_call: TRBV9
d_call: .
cdr3_nt: TGTGCCAGCAGCGTAGGGCTTGACAACTCGAACACCGGGGAGCTGTTTTTT
cdr3_aa: CASSVGLDNSNTGELFF

j_call: TRBJ2-4
clone_size: .
v_call: TRBV5-1
d_call: .
cdr3_nt: TGCGCCAGCAGCTTGGATGTGGGGCTAGCCAAAAACATTCAGTACTTC
cdr3_aa: CASSLDVGLAKNIQYF

j_call: TRBJ2-6
clone_size: .
v_call: TRBV9
d_call: .
cdr3_nt: TGTGCCAGCAGTTCCGGGACGGCCCGCTCTGGGGCCAACGTCCTGACTTTC
cdr3_aa: CASSSGTARSGANVLTF

j_call: TRBJ2-7
clone_size: .
v_call: TRBV18
d_call: TRBD2
cdr3_nt: TGTGCCAGCTCAGGTTCTAGCGGCTACGAGCAGTACTTC
cdr3_aa: CASSGSSGYEQYF

j_call: TRBJ2-1
clone_size: once
v_call: TRBV15
d_call: TRBD2
cdr3_nt: TGTGCCACCCCCGGGGGGGCGGAGCCAAATGAGCAGTTCTTC
cdr3_aa: CATPGGAEPNEQFF

j_call: TRBJ1-5
clone_size: .
v_call: TRBV4-2
d_call: .
cdr3_nt: TGTGCCAGCAGCCCAAGCGCGAGGAACAATCAGCCCCAGCATTTT
cdr3_aa: CASSPSARNNQPQHF

j_call: TRBJ2-7
clone_size: .
v_call: TRBV5-1
d_call: .
cdr3_nt: TGCGCCAGCAGCTGGAGCAACTCGGGGCAAAACGAGCAGTACTTC
cdr3_aa: CASSWSNSGQNEQYF

j_call: TRBJ2-1
clone_size: .
v_call: TRBV7-9
d_call: TRBD2
cdr3_nt: TGTGCCAGCAGCTTATGGACTAGAAGGTCCTACAATGAGCAGTTCTTC
cdr3_aa: CASSLWTRRSYNEQFF

j_call: TRBJ1-1
clone_size: .
v_call: TRBV6-5
d_call: .
cdr3_nt: TGTGCCAGCAGTTACTTCCCTGAAGCTTTCTTT
cdr3_aa: CASSYFPEAFF

j_call: TRBJ2-6
clone_size: once
v_call: TRBV6-5
d_call: TRBD1
cdr3_nt: TGTGCCAGCAGTTACACAGGGGTTGGGGCCAACGTCCTGACTTTC
cdr3_aa: CASSYTGVGANVLTF

j_call: TRBJ1-6
clone_size: .
v_call: TRBV4-1
d_call: .
cdr3_nt: TGCGCCAGCACCCGAGGGGGGGATAATTCACCCCTCCACTTT
cdr3_aa: CASTRGGDNSPLHF

j_call: TRBJ1-5
clone_size: .
v_call: TRBV28
d_call: TRBD1
cdr3_nt: TGTGCCAGCAGTCCCGGGACAGGGGGGAATCAGCCCCAGCATTTT
cdr3_aa: CASSPGTGGNQPQHF

j_call: TRBJ1-2
clone_size: .
v_call: TRBV5-1
d_call: .
cdr3_nt: TGCGCCAGCAGCTTGGAAAGGGGGTATGGCTACACCTTC
cdr3_aa: CASSLERGYGYTF

j_call: TRBJ2-5
clone_size: .
v_call: TRBV7-2
d_call: TRBD1
cdr3_nt: TGTGCCAGCAGCCCCCGGACAGGGAGGGAGACCCAGTACTTC
cdr3_aa: CASSPRTGRETQYF

j_call: TRBJ2-4
clone_size: once
v_call: TRBV28
d_call: .
cdr3_nt: TGTGCCAGCAGGGGGCCACTCTGGAACATTCAGTACTTC
cdr3_aa: CASRGPLWNIQYF

j_call: TRBJ2-7
clone_size: .
v_call: TRBV18
d_call: .
cdr3_nt: TGTGCCAGCTCACCAATAGGCTACGAGCAGTACTTC
cdr3_aa: CASSPIGYEQYF

j_call: TRBJ1-1
clone_size: .
v_call: TRBV2
d_call: .
cdr3_nt: TGTGCCAGCAGTTTTTACACCCCTCAGGGGACGGCTTTCTTT
cdr3_aa: CASSFYTPQGTAFF

j_call: TRBJ1-3
clone_size: .
v_call: TRBV10-3
d_call: .
cdr3_nt: TGTGCCATCAGAACAGGGTCTGGAAACACCATATATTTT
cdr3_aa: CAIRTGSGNTIYF

j_call: TRBJ2-2
clone_size: once
v_call: TRBV10-1
d_call: .
cdr3_nt: TGCGCCAGCGCCGGGACAAGGAACACCGGGGAGCTGTTTTTT
cdr3_aa: CASAGTRNTGELFF

j_call: TRBJ2-5
clone_size: .
v_call: TRBV28
d_call: .
cdr3_nt: TGTGCCAGCCTCTCAGTGACGTCGCAAGAGACCCAGTACTTC
cdr3_aa: CASLSVTSQETQYF

j_call: TRBJ2-7
clone_size: .
v_call: TRBV7-2
d_call: .
cdr3_nt: TGTGCCAGCAGCTTCAGCGTCAGGGGCCCTTCCGAGCAGTACTTC
cdr3_aa: CASSFSVRGPSEQYF

j_call: TRBJ2-7
clone_size: .
v_call: TRBV18
d_call: .
cdr3_nt: TGTGCCAGCTCCGAGATGCTTTCCTACGAGCAGTACTTC
cdr3_aa: CASSEMLSYEQYF

j_call: TRBJ2-4
clone_size: .
v_call: TRBV9
d_call: .
cdr3_nt: TGTGCCAGCAGCCAGGGTCAGGGACAAAACATTCAGTACTTC
cdr3_aa: CASSQGQGQNIQYF

j_call: TRBJ2-2
clone_size: once
v_call: TRBV5-1
d_call: .
cdr3_nt: TGCGCCAGCAGCTTGGCCCAGGGGTCAGCGGGAAAAGGGTCTGGGACCGGGGAGCTGTTTTTT
cdr3_aa: CASSLAQGSAGKGSGTGELFF

j_call: TRBJ2-5
clone_size: .
v_call: TRBV18
d_call: .
cdr3_nt: TGTGCCAGCTCAGCAATGACAGGTCTACAAGAGACCCAGTACTTC
cdr3_aa: CASSAMTGLQETQYF

j_call: TRBJ2-3
clone_size: .
v_call: TRBV29-1
d_call: TRBD2
cdr3_nt: TGCAGCTTCTTAGCGGGAGGGGCTAGCACAGATACGCAGTATTTT
cdr3_aa: CSFLAGGASTDTQYF

j_call: TRBJ2-5
clone_size: .
v_call: TRBV6-4
d_call: TRBD2
cdr3_nt: TGTGCCAGCAGTGTGGAGGGAGGGAAGACCCAGTACTTC
cdr3_aa: CASSVEGGKTQYF

j_call: TRBJ1-5
clone_size: .
v_call: TRBV28
d_call: .
cdr3_nt: TGTGCCAGCAGTTTAGCGGTTTTCGGGCAGCCCCAGCATTTT
cdr3_aa: CASSLAVFGQPQHF

j_call: TRBJ2-2
clone_size: .
v_call: TRBV6-5
d_call: TRBD1
cdr3_nt: TGTGCCAGCAGCTACACAGGGGGCGGAACCGGGGAGCTGTTTTTT
cdr3_aa: CASSYTGGGTGELFF

j_call: TRBJ2-5
clone_size: .
v_call: TRBV28
d_call: TRBD2
cdr3_nt: TGTGCCAGCAGTCCACTAGCGGGGGAAGAGACCCAGTACTTC
cdr3_aa: CASSPLAGEETQYF

j_call: TRBJ1-4
clone_size: .
v_call: TRBV6-1
d_call: .
cdr3_nt: TGTGCCAGCACCCTCCGGGGGTCCGGTGAAAAACTGTTTTTT
cdr3_aa: CASTLRGSGEKLFF

j_call: TRBJ1-3
clone_size: .
v_call: TRBV7-2
d_call: .
cdr3_nt: TGTGCCAGCAGCTTAGCGGGAAGGGTCTCTGGAAACACCATATATTTT
cdr3_aa: CASSLAGRVSGNTIYF

j_call: TRBJ2-7
clone_size: .
v_call: TRBV5-1
d_call: TRBD2
cdr3_nt: TGCGCCAGCAGCCTCTCTAGCGGGAGTTTCGAGCAGTACTTC
cdr3_aa: CASSLSSGSFEQYF

j_call: TRBJ2-7
clone_size: .
v_call: TRBV27
d_call: TRBD2
cdr3_nt: TGTGCCAGGTGCGAAACCCCGACGGGGGGGCTACGCGGGGGCGAGCAGTACTTC
cdr3_aa: CARCETPTGGLRGGEQYF

j_call: TRBJ2-7
clone_size: .
v_call: TRBV5-4
d_call: .
cdr3_nt: TGTGCCAGCAGCTTAGGCGGAACCTACGAGCAGTACTTC
cdr3_aa: CASSLGGTYEQYF

j_call: TRBJ1-2
clone_size: .
v_call: TRBV5-1
d_call: .
cdr3_nt: TGCGCCAGCAGCTCTCAGGGTTTTGACTATGGCTACACCTTC
cdr3_aa: CASSSQGFDYGYTF

j_call: TRBJ2-7
clone_size: .
v_call: TRBV2
d_call: .
cdr3_nt: TGTGCCAGCGGCGCTCAGATCGCCTCCTACGAGCAGTACTTC
cdr3_aa: CASGAQIASYEQYF